Listed below are T cell receptor beta chains from one sample, sequenced in a study of blood T cell repertoires in COVID-19. The protocol was immunoSEQ multiplex PCR, while the TCRdb copy is restricted to in-frame clones and leaves out a portion. The table includes around 330,000 clones, around 85% detected once. The sample consisted of PBMCs or T cells enriched from blood (not recorded which). The receptors were sampled from a woman in her thirties who had been exposed to COVID-19. The conserved cysteine and the conserved F or W are not part of the CDR3 here.

J gene: TRBJ2-7
V gene: TRBV19
CDR3 protein: ASSMGLAGGSDSYEQY

J gene: TRBJ2-5
V gene: TRBV2
CDR3 protein: ASSEVDGGRETQY

J gene: TRBJ2-2
V gene: TRBV4-2
CDR3 protein: ASSQSAGELF

J gene: TRBJ1-5
V gene: TRBV18
CDR3 protein: ASSPSGTGFSGNQPQH

J gene: TRBJ2-3
V gene: TRBV5-1
CDR3 protein: ASSFWSGGEADTQY

J gene: TRBJ1-5
V gene: TRBV30
CDR3 protein: AWDSGGRAQH

J gene: TRBJ1-2
V gene: TRBV28
CDR3 protein: ASLMGTGALYT

J gene: TRBJ2-7
V gene: TRBV12-3/TRBV12-4
CDR3 protein: ASSLSGSYEQY

J gene: TRBJ2-1
V gene: TRBV24-1
CDR3 protein: ATSDRTNDYNEQF

J gene: TRBJ2-3
V gene: TRBV10-3
CDR3 protein: AISSGLAGLERADTQY

J gene: TRBJ2-6
V gene: TRBV5-1
CDR3 protein: ASSLDGRDLRGDSGANVLT

J gene: TRBJ1-2
V gene: TRBV7-2
CDR3 protein: ASSLNGQGGYGYT